Following are 9 T cell receptor beta chains from one sample sequenced in a study of CD8 T cells in Susac syndrome. Reverse transcription of roughly 0.45 to 1 ug RNA used random hexamers. One entry per CDR3 protein results from TCRdb running MiXCR on the immunoSEQ multiplex PCR reads. This table has roughly 130,000 distinct CDR3 sequences, roughly 95% appearing once. The sequenced sample consisted of CD4+ T cells from PBMCs. Receptors originate from a human donor in good health.

As DNA, the CDR3 is TGTGCCAGCAGCTCCAGCCGGTACAGCTCCTACGAGCAGTACTTC. This sequence encodes CASSSSRYSSYEQYF. The chain combines TRBV11-1 with TRBJ2-7; D is ambiguous. The V gene lost 4 bases and the J gene lost 0 bases, with 13 bases spanning the gap. CDR3 length: 15 amino acids. CDR1 SGHAT and CDR2 FQDESV come from the germline V gene (reference sequence). The complete variable domain, with remaining parts taken from reference TRBV11-1 and TRBJ2-7, reads EAEVAQSPRYKITEKSQAVAFWCDPISGHATLYWYRQILGQGPELLVQFQDESVVDDSQLPKDRFSAERLKGVDSTLKIQPAELGDSAMYLCASSSSRYSSYEQYFGPGTRLTVT.

The rearrangement links TRBV12-3 or TRBV12-4 to TRBJ2-2, with D hard to call. V dropped 6 bases and J dropped 6 bases, with 11 bases sitting between them. There are 13 residues in the CDR3. CDR3 nucleotides: TGTGCCAGCAGGCCCCGGATGTCCGGGGAGCTGTTTTTT. Residues: CASRPRMSGELFF.

This clonotype was recorded only once. The chain has TRBV24-1 and TRBJ2-7; the match to TRBD1 covers 12 bases. Germline CDR1 is KGHDR and CDR2 is SFDVKD. V shed 10 bases, J shed 7 bases, and the junction held 7 bases outside the gene matches. CDR3 length: 13 amino acids. CDR3 sequence: CATAGQGAQEQYF. In DNA, the CDR3 is TGTGCCACGGCGGGACAGGGGGCGCAGGAGCAGTACTTC.

V is TRBV3-1 and J is TRBJ2-2; possibly TRBD2 for D (6 bases). Germline loops: CDR1 LGHDT, CDR2 YNNKEL (reference sequence). The V and J ends lost 4 bases and 5 bases respectively, with 17 bases between them. This CDR3 is 16 amino acids long. The CDR3 spells CASSLQRDFLTGELFF. DNA of the CDR3: TGTGCCAGCAGCCTTCAACGGGACTTTCTGACCGGGGAGCTGTTTTTT.

A single count supports this clonotype. V usage is TRBV6-1 and J usage is TRBJ2-3; D may correspond to TRBD1 or TRBD2 (5 bases each). V lost 8 bases, J lost 1 base, and 13 bases lay in between. The germline gives CDR1 MNHNS, CDR2 SASEGT. This CDR3 spans 14 amino acids. Here the CDR3 reads CASGGLARTDTQYF. The DNA for the CDR3 is TGTGCCAGCGGGGGTCTCGCGCGCACAGATACGCAGTATTTT.

V usage is TRBV2 and J usage is TRBJ2-4; 8 bases are shared with TRBD2. The germline gives CDR1 SNHLY, CDR2 FYNNEI. CDR3 length equals 13 residues. The V gene end was trimmed by 11 bases and the J gene end by 4 bases; junction bases not matched to a gene: 7. The DNA of the CDR3 is TGTGCCGGGGCTCGGGGGGGGAAAAACATTCAGTACTTC. Translating it yields CAGARGGKNIQYF.

This chain uses TRBV29-1 with TRBJ2-6, with 7 nucleotides matching TRBD2. The CDR3 loop spans 16 amino acids. With V trimmed by 6 bases and J by 0 bases, 8 bases remained unmatched. The germline CDR1 and CDR2 sequences are SQVTM and ANQGSEA. The DNA for the CDR3 is TGCAGCGTGCCGGGGGGTGGGGTCTCTGGGGCCAACGTCCTGACTTTC. Protein product: CSVPGGGVSGANVLTF. The full variable domain, with the rest looked up from reference TRBV29-1 and TRBJ2-6, is SAVISQKPSRDICQRGTSLTIQCQVDSQVTMMFWYRQQPGQSLTLIATANQGSEATYESGFVIDKFPISRPNLTFSTLTVSNMSPEDSSIYLCSVPGGGVSGANVLTFGAGSRLTVL.

The chain joins TRBV9 to TRBJ2-5; no clear D gene. Germline CDR1 and CDR2: SGDLS and YYNGEE. V was trimmed by 0 bases and J by 5 bases, leaving 11 bases between them. The CDR3 runs to 14 residues. CDR3 residues: CASSVEIGPETQYF. In DNA, the CDR3 is TGTGCCAGCAGCGTAGAGATAGGTCCGGAGACCCAGTACTTC.

V gene TRBV10-2 combines with J gene TRBJ2-3; 7 bases fit TRBD2. Germline V gene sequence: CDR1 WSHSY, CDR2 SAAADI. The CDR3 sequence is 16 residues long. The trim removed 4 bases at V and 3 bases at J, leaving 10 bases unmatched. The CDR3 here is CASSGAGMGGTDTQYF. For the CDR3, the DNA is TGCGCCAGCAGTGGGGCGGGGATGGGGGGGACAGATACGCAGTATTTT.